These 22 T cell receptor beta chains were sequenced from one sample in a study of T-cell reconstitution after alpha-beta-depleted transplantation in children (dated by TCRdb to 2016 to 2018). Preparation of the library involved PCR. Reads for this sample came from an Illumina HiSeq 2500. To normalize quantification of the TCRbeta repertoire, the TCR libraries were built with molecular barcoding that relied on unique molecular identifiers. The public reads were run again by TCRdb, first through fastp at Q25 and then through MiXCR, and only productive beta chains were kept. Duplicate CDR3 protein sequences are folded into a single record with the most common DNA and genes. The table for this sample lists fewer than 550,000 distinct CDR3 sequences; approximately 10% of them were counted only once. 4.5% to 6% of the sample rests with the top ten. The sequencing used PBMCs from the stem cell graft donor, collected from the stem cell graft. The receptors shown here come from a human donor who donated a stem cell graft to a child with acute myeloid leukemia.

This clonotype appeared many times. V usage is TRBV10-3 and J usage is TRBJ2-3, with TRBD1 matching 7 bases. Trimming cost V 0 bases and J 3 bases; bases outside gene matches: 21. The CDR3 is 21 residues long. Germline V lookup: CDR1 ENHRY, CDR2 SYGVKD. Here the CDR3 DNA reads TGTGCCATCAGTGAGTCCCACCTAACAGGGGATTCCCAAAAGGGGACAGATACGCAGTATTTT. The encoded protein is CAISESHLTGDSQKGTDTQYF.

In this sample, this clonotype turned up a few times. The rearrangement joins TRBV12-3 or TRBV12-4 to TRBJ1-5; D gene ambiguous. CDR3 length equals 14 residues. V dropped 8 bases and J dropped 0 bases, with 11 bases sitting between them. CDR3 sequence: CASSGIYSNQPQHF. In DNA form, the CDR3 reads TGTGCCAGCTCGGGGATCTATAGCAATCAGCCCCAGCATTTT.

This clonotype was seen only a few times. The chain employs TRBV5-1 and TRBJ2-2; D remains unclear. Trimming shortened V by 2 bases and J by 4 bases, and 12 bases separated the two germline ends. Germline CDR1 reads SGHRS; CDR2 reads YFSETQ. This CDR3 has 15 amino acids. The CDR3 DNA follows: TGCGCCAGCAGCTTTATACCAAGGACCACCGGGGAGCTGTTTTTT. It encodes CASSFIPRTTGELFF.

In this sample, this clonotype turned up many times. The J gene is TRBJ1-5, the V gene TRBV15; no clear D. V lost 2 bases and J lost 3, with 8 bases in between. The germline V gene has CDR1 LNHNV and CDR2 YYDKDF (reference sequence). There are 14 residues in the CDR3. CDR3 region: CATSRSRTNQPQHF. The CDR3 DNA follows: TGTGCCACCAGCAGATCTCGGACCAATCAGCCCCAGCATTTT.

The gene calls are TRBV20-1 and TRBJ1-5; D call uncertain. V lost 4 bases to trimming and J lost 0 bases, with 7 bases between them. The CDR3 sequence is 13 residues long. Germline V lookup: CDR1 DFQATT, CDR2 SNEGSKA (reference sequence). This chain's CDR3 is CSATSDSNQPQHF. The CDR3 coding sequence is TGCAGTGCTACCAGTGATAGCAATCAGCCCCAGCATTTT.

The rearrangement joins TRBV7-2 to TRBJ2-5, with 7 bases identical to TRBD1. Per germline, CDR1 SGHTA and CDR2 FQGNSA. The CDR3 contains 16 residues. V trimming: 1 base; J trimming: 0 bases; junction bases outside the gene matches: 5. The CDR3, as DNA: TGTGCCAGCAGCTTAGTGAGGGGGCCGTACCAAGAGACCCAGTACTTC. It codes for CASSLVRGPYQETQYF.

This clonotype was seen more than once but under ten times. The CDR3 end shows no conserved phenylalanine or tryptophan, and so a read error is likely. The DNA is left out, because the CDR3 cannot be placed on it with certainty; the CDR3 is given as TCRdb lists it. J is TRBJ2-7 and V is TRBV6-1; TRBD2, the D gene given by the table, was not confirmed from the DNA. CDR1 is MNHNS and CDR2 is SASEGT in the germline V gene. The CDR3 is 14 residues long, ends included. The CDR3 reads CASSEPGLAGAPFL.

This clonotype was observed a few times. V gene TRBV11-1 combines with J gene TRBJ2-7, with TRBD2 identical over 10 bases. The CDR3 spans 16 residues. Germline trimming cut 0 bases from V and 4 bases from J; bases unmatched to any gene: 6. Germline loops: CDR1 SGHAT, CDR2 FQDESV (reference sequence). The CDR3 nucleotides are TGTGCCAGCAGCTTAGCGTGGCCTAGCGGGAGTTACGAGCAGTACTTC. As protein: CASSLAWPSGSYEQYF.

The chain links TRBV29-1 to TRBJ2-7, with 7 bases lining up with TRBD1. Germline CDR1 and CDR2: SQVTM and ANQGSEA. The CDR3 runs 13 residues. After removal of 4 bases from V and 5 bases from J, the junction contained 8 bases not matched to a gene. This CDR3 is CSVVGQGVDEQYF. CDR3 nucleotide sequence: TGCAGCGTTGTTGGCCAGGGGGTCGACGAGCAGTACTTC.

This clonotype was seen a few times. The chain couples TRBV28 to TRBJ2-7; perhaps TRBD2 as D (6 bases). CDR3 length: 14 residues. Trimming removed 10 bases at V and 6 bases at J, with 22 bases between. Germline values: CDR1 MDHEN, CDR2 SYDVKM. In nucleotides, the CDR3 is TGTGCCACCTCCGGGGCGGGGAAGGTGGGCGAGCAGTACGTC. It codes for CATSGAGKVGEQYV.

The gene calls are TRBV5-6 and TRBJ2-2; possible D gene TRBD1, 5 bases. CDR3 length: 15 amino acids. V was trimmed by 2 bases and J by 2 bases, leaving 10 bases between them. CDR1 is SGHDT, CDR2 YYEEEE, per germline. The CDR3 loop reads CASSLGAENTGELFF. As DNA, the CDR3 is TGTGCCAGCAGCTTAGGGGCCGAAAACACCGGGGAGCTGTTTTTT.

This sequence joins TRBV6-1 and TRBJ2-3, with a tentative D call TRBD1 (6 bases). The CDR3 loop spans 15 amino acids. Germline-derived CDR1 and CDR2 are MNHNS and SASEGT. The V gene lost 5 bases and the J gene lost 5 bases, with 17 bases spanning the gap. CDR3 bases: TGTGCCAGCAGTAGCCAGGGCGCAGGGGAAGATACGCAGTATTTT. Encoded protein: CASSSQGAGEDTQYF.

This clonotype was counted a few times. The genes are TRBV6-5 and TRBJ1-2, with a possible D match to TRBD1 (5 bases). The CDR3 is made up of 14 amino acids. The germline V gene encodes CDR1 MNHEY and CDR2 SVGAGI. V shed 0 bases and J shed 4 bases, with 9 bases lying between them. This chain's CDR3 is CASSYSGPIYGYTF. The DNA for the CDR3 is TGTGCCAGCAGTTACTCGGGACCCATCTATGGCTACACCTTC.

This clonotype has more than one count but fewer than ten. The chain joins TRBV20-1 to TRBJ2-1; D gene unclear. The CDR3 extends over 14 amino acids. V was pared by 2 bases and J by 3 bases, with 11 bases between. Germline CDR1 is DFQATT and CDR2 is SNEGSKA (reference sequence). CDR3 nucleotide sequence: TGCAGTGCTAGAATGGACCCGGGCTACAATGAGCAGTTCTTC. It specifies CSARMDPGYNEQFF.

The J gene is TRBJ2-1, the V gene TRBV15, with TRBD2 matching over 8 bases. Germline CDR1 LNHNV, CDR2 YYDKDF (reference sequence). The trim removed 2 bases at V and 4 bases at J, leaving 1 base unmatched. This CDR3 region has 14 residues. CDR3 sequence reads: CATSRSGGYNEQFF. The CDR3 region has the DNA TGTGCCACCAGCAGAAGCGGGGGTTACAATGAGCAGTTCTTC. The full variable domain, rest sourced from reference TRBV15 and TRBJ2-1, is DAMVIQNPRYQVTQFGKPVTLSCSQTLNHNVMYWYQQKSSQAPKLLFHYYDKDFNNEADTPDNFQSRRPNTSFCFLDIRSPGLGDTAMYLCATSRSGGYNEQFFGPGTRLTVL.

This clonotype was recorded a few times. The chain recombines TRBV7-2 with TRBJ2-1; 9 bases are shared with TRBD2. CDR3 length: 14 amino acids. The germline V gene has CDR1 SGHTA and CDR2 FQGNSA. V lost 5 bases and J lost 12; bases outside the gene matches: 11. The CDR3 DNA reads TGTGCCAGCAGCGTAGATAGCGGGAGAGTTGGGCAGTTCTTC. Encoded protein: CASSVDSGRVGQFF.

The genes are TRBV11-1 and TRBJ2-4; D might be TRBD1 or TRBD2, each matching 6 bases. Germline V gene data show CDR1 as SGHAT and CDR2 as FQDESV (reference sequence). V lost 5 bases and J lost 0, with 14 bases in between. The CDR3 consists of 16 residues. The CDR3 reads CASSPRDTIAKNIQYF. Here the CDR3 DNA reads TGTGCCAGCAGCCCGCGGGACACCATAGCCAAAAACATTCAGTACTTC. The full variable domain, completed using reference TRBV11-1 and TRBJ2-4, is EAEVAQSPRYKITEKSQAVAFWCDPISGHATLYWYRQILGQGPELLVQFQDESVVDDSQLPKDRFSAERLKGVDSTLKIQPAELGDSAMYLCASSPRDTIAKNIQYFGAGTRLSVL.

This sequence joins TRBV5-1 and TRBJ1-1; 12 bases fit TRBD1. Trimming cost V 5 bases and J 8 bases; bases outside gene matches: 7. This CDR3 has 14 residues. CDR1 and CDR2 from the germline V gene are SGHRS and YFSETQ. CDR3 bases: TGCGCCAGCAGGTGGGGGACAGGGGGCCTGGAAGCTTTCTTT. It yields the protein CASRWGTGGLEAFF.

J is TRBJ2-1 and V is TRBV25-1; D unclear. CDR3 size: 16 residues. Germline V gene data show CDR1 as MGHDK and CDR2 as SYGVNS. The V and J ends lost 2 bases and 5 bases respectively, with 16 bases between them. The CDR3 loop reads CASSERATPPDNEQFF. Here the CDR3 DNA reads TGTGCCAGCAGTGAACGGGCTACCCCACCCGACAATGAGCAGTTCTTC.

Only a few counts were recorded for this clonotype. The chain links TRBV6-1 to TRBJ2-3; D gene unclear. Germline values: CDR1 MNHNS, CDR2 SASEGT. This CDR3 contains 12 residues. V was trimmed by 2 bases and J by 2 bases, leaving 2 bases between them. This chain's CDR3 is CASSENTDTQYF. CDR3 in DNA: TGTGCCAGCAGTGAAAACACAGATACGCAGTATTTT.

This clonotype was counted only a few times. This chain links TRBV20-1 with TRBJ2-3, with D possibly matching TRBD2 (6 bases). The CDR3 is made up of 15 amino acids. The germline CDR1 and CDR2 sequences are DFQATT and SNEGSKA (reference sequence). V was shortened by 5 bases and J by 0 bases, with 15 bases between the two germline ends. CDR3 DNA: TGCAGTGCTCTCTTCCGGGACTCCAGCACAGATACGCAGTATTTT. It encodes CSALFRDSSTDTQYF.

The chain is built from TRBV11-3 and TRBJ2-7; possibly TRBD2 for D (6 bases). Trimming left V 7 bases short and J 0 bases short, with 19 bases between. The CDR3 covers 16 residues. Germline V CDR1 and CDR2: SGHNT, YENEEA. CDR3 DNA: TGTGCCAGCACCAGATCCGGGACTGCCCGCTCCTACGAGCAGTACGTC. This codes for CASTRSGTARSYEQYV.